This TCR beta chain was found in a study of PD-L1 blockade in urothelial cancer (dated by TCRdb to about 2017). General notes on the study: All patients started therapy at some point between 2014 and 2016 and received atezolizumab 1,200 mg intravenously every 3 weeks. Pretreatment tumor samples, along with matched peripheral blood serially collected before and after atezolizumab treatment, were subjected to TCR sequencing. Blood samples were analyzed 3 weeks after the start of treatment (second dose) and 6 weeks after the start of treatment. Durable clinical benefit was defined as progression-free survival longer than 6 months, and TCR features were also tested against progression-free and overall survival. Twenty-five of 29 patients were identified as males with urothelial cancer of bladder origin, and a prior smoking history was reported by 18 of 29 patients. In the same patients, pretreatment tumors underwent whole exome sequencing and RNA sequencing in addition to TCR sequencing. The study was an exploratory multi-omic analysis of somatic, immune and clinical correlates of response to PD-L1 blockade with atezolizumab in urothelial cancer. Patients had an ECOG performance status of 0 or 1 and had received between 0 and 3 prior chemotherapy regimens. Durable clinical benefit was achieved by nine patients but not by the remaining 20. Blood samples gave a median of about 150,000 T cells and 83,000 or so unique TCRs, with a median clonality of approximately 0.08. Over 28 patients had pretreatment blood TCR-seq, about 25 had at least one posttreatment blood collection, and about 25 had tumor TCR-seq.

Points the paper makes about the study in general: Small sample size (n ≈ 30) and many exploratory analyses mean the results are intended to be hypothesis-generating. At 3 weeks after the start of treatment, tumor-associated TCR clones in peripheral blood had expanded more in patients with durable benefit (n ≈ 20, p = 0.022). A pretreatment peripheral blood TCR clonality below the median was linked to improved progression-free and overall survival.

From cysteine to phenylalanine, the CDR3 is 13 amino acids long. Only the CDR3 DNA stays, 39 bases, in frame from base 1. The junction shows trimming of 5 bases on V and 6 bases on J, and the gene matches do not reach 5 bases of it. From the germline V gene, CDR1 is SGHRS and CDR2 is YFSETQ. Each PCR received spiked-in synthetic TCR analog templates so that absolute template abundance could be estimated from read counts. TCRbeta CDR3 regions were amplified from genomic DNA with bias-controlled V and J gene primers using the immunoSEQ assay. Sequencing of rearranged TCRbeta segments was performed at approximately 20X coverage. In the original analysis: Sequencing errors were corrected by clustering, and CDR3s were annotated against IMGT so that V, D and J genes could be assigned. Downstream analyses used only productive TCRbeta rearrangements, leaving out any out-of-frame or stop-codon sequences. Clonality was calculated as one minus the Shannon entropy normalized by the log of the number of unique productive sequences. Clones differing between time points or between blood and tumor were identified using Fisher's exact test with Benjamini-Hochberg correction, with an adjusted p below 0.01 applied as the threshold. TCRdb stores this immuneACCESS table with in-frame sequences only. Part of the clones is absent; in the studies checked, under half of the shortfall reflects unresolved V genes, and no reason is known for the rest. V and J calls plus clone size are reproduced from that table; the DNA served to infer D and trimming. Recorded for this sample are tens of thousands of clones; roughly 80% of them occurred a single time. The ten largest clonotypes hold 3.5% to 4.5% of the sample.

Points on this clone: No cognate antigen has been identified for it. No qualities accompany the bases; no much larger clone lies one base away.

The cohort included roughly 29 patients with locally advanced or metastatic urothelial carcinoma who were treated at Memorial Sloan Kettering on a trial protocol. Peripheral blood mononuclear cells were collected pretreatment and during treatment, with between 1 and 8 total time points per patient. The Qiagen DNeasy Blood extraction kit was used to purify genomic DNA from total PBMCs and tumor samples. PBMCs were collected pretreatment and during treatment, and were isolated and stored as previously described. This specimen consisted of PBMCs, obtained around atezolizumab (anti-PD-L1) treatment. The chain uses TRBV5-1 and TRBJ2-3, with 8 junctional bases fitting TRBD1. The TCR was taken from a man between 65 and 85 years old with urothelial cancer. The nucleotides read TGCGCCAGCAGTTCGACAGGGGCCGATACGCAGTATTTT. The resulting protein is CASSSTGADTQYF.